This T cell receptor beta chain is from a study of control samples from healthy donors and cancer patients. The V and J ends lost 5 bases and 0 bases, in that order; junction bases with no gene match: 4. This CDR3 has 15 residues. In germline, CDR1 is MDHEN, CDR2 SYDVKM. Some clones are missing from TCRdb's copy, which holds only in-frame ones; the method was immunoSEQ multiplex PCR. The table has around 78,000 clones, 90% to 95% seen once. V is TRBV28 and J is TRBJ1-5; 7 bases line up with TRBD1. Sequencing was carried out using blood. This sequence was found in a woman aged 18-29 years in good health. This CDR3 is CASSTGQVSNQPQHF. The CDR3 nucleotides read TGTGCCAGCAGTACCGGACAGGTTAGCAATCAGCCCCAGCATTTT.